The sequence of this T cell receptor beta chain was determined in a study of blood T cell repertoires in COVID-19. Study-level information: From the United States, Italy and Spain came samples of acute and convalescent COVID-19. From T cells, B-cell-depleted T cells, or PBMCs came the material, which was cDNA or gDNA.

Original analysis: Counts of nucleated cells, estimated from reference gene primer amplification, were obtained. TCRdb's copy holds only in-frame clones and misses some; the assay was immunoSEQ multiplex PCR. From that table come the V and J calls and clone size; the DNA was used to work out D and trimming. This sample yields 250,000 or so clones, of which almost 90% are seen a single time; less than 3% belongs to the top ten. Sequenced material: peripheral blood. The origin of this receptor is a woman aged 55-70 years with acute or convalescent COVID-19.

The CDR3 DNA sequence: TGTGCCAGCAGCTTGGGAACGGAGGTAGGAGCTTTCTTT. Its translation is CASSLGTEVGAFF. The V gene is TRBV11-2, the J gene TRBJ1-1; no clear D. The V gene lost 3 bases and the J gene lost 10 bases, with 15 bases spanning the gap. The germline V gene has CDR1 SGHAT and CDR2 FQNNGV. CDR3 length: 13 amino acids.